Below are 19 T cell receptor beta chains sequenced from a single sample in a study of cytomegalovirus exposure and HLA in healthy donors. PCR was performed using 60 Vbeta and 13 Jbeta primers. The data were produced by immunoSEQ multiplex PCR, yet TCRdb's version contains in-frame clones alone and is incomplete. Recorded for this sample: 80,000 or so clones. What was sequenced was PBMCs. These TCRs come from a man aged 50-60 years in good health and CMV-seropositive.

The chain combines TRBV19 with TRBJ2-1; D gene ambiguous. Trimming cost V 4 bases and J 1 base, with 14 bases left between them. The CDR3 extends over 16 amino acids. Per the germline V gene, CDR1 is LNHDA and CDR2 is SQIVND (reference sequence). The CDR3, as DNA: TGTGCCAGTAGTACTACCTCCGGTTTTTCCTACAATGAGCAGTTCTTC. Amino acid sequence: CASSTTSGFSYNEQFF.

The V call is TRBV6-5, the J call TRBJ2-1; tentatively, D is TRBD2 (7 bases). The germline gives CDR1 MNHEY, CDR2 SVGAGI. CDR3 length: 13 residues. Trimming took 2 bases from V and 15 from J, leaving 17 bases between them. CDR3 DNA: TGTGCCAGCAGTTACCTCCGGGGGGCTCGGGCGTTCTTC. Protein product: CASSYLRGARAFF.

The V and J genes are TRBV28 and TRBJ2-5; 9 bases fit TRBD2. The germline gives CDR1 MDHEN, CDR2 SYDVKM. The CDR3 length is 13 residues. The ends lost 7 bases at V and 2 bases at J; junction bases unmatched: 2. CDR3 nucleotides: TGTGCCAGCACTAGCGGGGTACAAGAGACCCAGTACTTC. Its protein is CASTSGVQETQYF.

The chain is built from TRBV13 and TRBJ2-3; possible D gene TRBD2, 5 bases. There are 13 residues in the CDR3. Germline V lookup: CDR1 PRHDT, CDR2 FYEKMQ (reference sequence). V shed 5 bases and J shed 6 bases, with 12 bases lying between them. This chain's CDR3 is CASSPRPGDTQYF. The CDR3 DNA follows: TGTGCCAGCAGCCCAAGGCCGGGGGATACGCAGTATTTT. The whole variable domain, filled in from reference TRBV13 and TRBJ2-3, reads AAGVIQSPRHLIKEKRETATLKCYPIPRHDTVYWYQQGPGQDPQFLISFYEKMQSDKGSIPDRFSAQQFSDYHSELNMSSLELGDSALYFCASSPRPGDTQYFGPGTRLTVL.

V is TRBV5-6 and J is TRBJ1-4, with 10 bases identical to TRBD1. Germline trimming cut 3 bases from V and 8 bases from J; bases unmatched to any gene: 1. From germline, CDR1 is SGHDT and CDR2 YYEEEE. This CDR3 is built from 13 residues. CDR3 in amino acids: CASSWDRGEKLFF. In DNA form, the CDR3 reads TGTGCCAGCAGCTGGGACAGGGGAGAAAAACTGTTTTTT.

V gene TRBV5-1 combines with J gene TRBJ2-7, with D perhaps matching TRBD2 (5 bases). This CDR3 comprises 15 residues. The germline CDR1 and CDR2 sequences are SGHRS and YFSETQ. V was clipped by 6 bases and J by 5 bases, with 21 bases between them. The CDR3 bases are TGCGCCAGCAAGTTTGGATTGGCAGACGGGAACGAGCAGTACTTC. Protein sequence: CASKFGLADGNEQYF.

CDR3 sequence: CASSPRGMGQGEQFF. Written as DNA, the CDR3 is TGTGCCAGCTCACCGAGGGGGATGGGACAGGGTGAGCAGTTCTTC. This sequence joins TRBV18 and TRBJ2-1; TRBD1 aligns across 9 bases. This CDR3 comprises 15 residues. From germline, CDR1 is KGHSH and CDR2 LQKENI. V lost 3 bases and J lost 9; bases outside the gene matches: 9.

The V and J genes are TRBV25-1 and TRBJ1-1; tentative D call: TRBD1 (5 bases). V shed 5 bases and J shed 6 bases, with 13 bases lying between them. This CDR3 has 13 amino acids. CDR1 and CDR2 (germline): MGHDK, SYGVNS. CDR3 bases: TGTGCCAGCAGTCCACGCAGGGCGGCTGAAGCTTTCTTT. Translation: CASSPRRAAEAFF. The variable domain in full, with the rest retrieved from reference TRBV25-1 and TRBJ1-1, is EADIYQTPRYLVIGTGKKITLECSQTMGHDKMYWYQQDPGMELHLIHYSYGVNSTEKGDLSSESTVSRIRTEHFPLTLESARPSHTSQYLCASSPRRAAEAFFGQGTRLTVV.

The chain links TRBV7-2 to TRBJ2-5, with TRBD2 as a possible D gene (5 bases). V lost 4 bases to trimming and J lost 7 bases, with 22 bases between them. Germline loops: CDR1 SGHTA, CDR2 FQGNSA. CDR3 length: 16 amino acids. Here the CDR3 DNA reads TGTGCCAGCAGCTCCTCTCCGGGAAACCACGTCGGGACCCAGTACTTC. It translates to CASSSSPGNHVGTQYF. Looking up the rest from reference TRBV7-2 and TRBJ2-5 gives the full variable domain: GAGVSQSPSNKVTEKGKDVELRCDPISGHTALYWYRQSLGQGLEFLIYFQGNSAPDKSGLPSDRFSAERTGGSVSTLTIQRTQQEDSAVYLCASSSSPGNHVGTQYFGPGTRLLVL.

The rearrangement links TRBV6-4 to TRBJ1-2; D gene ambiguous. The CDR3 length is 14 residues. Between the trimmed V and J ends, which lost 7 bases and 7 bases, there was a span of 19 bases. Germline CDR1 and CDR2: MRHNA and SNTAGT. The CDR3 region has the DNA TGTGCCAGCACCATCCTCGGAGGGAAAGGTGGCTACACCTTC. Translating gives CASTILGGKGGYTF.

The V call is TRBV18, the J call TRBJ2-1; 7 positions match TRBD1. V dropped 8 bases and J dropped 10; count of bases not matched to a gene: 5. Per the germline V gene, CDR1 is KGHSH and CDR2 is LQKENI. The CDR3 spans 11 residues. The CDR3 DNA sequence: TGTGCCAGCCTAGGGACAGAGGAGCAGTTCTTC. Residues: CASLGTEEQFF.

V gene TRBV9 combines with J gene TRBJ2-5, with 9 bases aligning to TRBD2. The V gene end was trimmed by 4 bases and the J gene end by 5 bases; junction bases not matched to a gene: 6. The CDR3 length is 14 residues. CDR1 and CDR2 (germline): SGDLS, YYNGEE. The CDR3, as DNA: TGTGCCAGCAGCCAGATTAGCGGGGGTGAGACCCAGTACTTC. Encoded protein: CASSQISGGETQYF.

The genes are TRBV9 and TRBJ2-6, with D possibly being TRBD2 (6 bases). This CDR3 is built from 19 residues. The germline gives CDR1 SGDLS, CDR2 YYNGEE. V shed 0 bases and J shed 1 base, with 17 bases lying between them. This chain's CDR3 is CASSVESTSTRSGANVLTF. The CDR3 coding sequence is TGTGCCAGCAGCGTAGAATCTACTAGCACTCGGTCTGGGGCCAACGTCCTGACTTTC.

The chain combines TRBV5-4 with TRBJ1-1; D remains unclear. This CDR3 is built from 14 residues. Germline V gives CDR1 SGHNT, CDR2 YYREEE (reference sequence). Trimming took 0 bases from V and 1 from J, leaving 7 bases between them. The CDR3 nucleotides read TGTGCCAGCAGCTTGGATCTAGGGAACACTGAAGCTTTCTTT. Amino acid sequence: CASSLDLGNTEAFF.

The rearrangement uses TRBV5-4 and TRBJ1-5, with no clear D. Germline V gene lookup returns CDR1 SGHNT and CDR2 YYREEE (reference sequence). The CDR3 is made up of 15 amino acids. V was pared by 0 bases and J by 0 bases, with 7 bases between. CDR3 sequence: CASSLGGYSNQPQHF. Here the CDR3 DNA reads TGTGCCAGCAGCTTGGGAGGTTATAGCAATCAGCCCCAGCATTTT. The entire variable domain, with the rest obtained from reference TRBV5-4 and TRBJ1-5, is as follows: ETGVTQSPTHLIKTRGQQVTLRCSSQSGHNTVSWYQQALGQGPQFIFQYYREEENGRGNFPPRFSGLQFPNYSSELNVNALELDDSALYLCASSLGGYSNQPQHFGDGTRLSIL.

This chain links TRBV5-8 with TRBJ1-1, with D possibly TRBD1 on 5 matching bases. Germline V gene data show CDR1 as SGHTS and CDR2 as YDEGEE. This CDR3 comprises 13 residues. V gave up 0 bases and J gave up 7 bases, with 10 bases separating them. This CDR3 is CASSLEGKGEAFF. CDR3 nucleotide sequence: TGTGCCAGCAGCTTGGAGGGGAAGGGTGAAGCTTTCTTT. Complete variable domain (other parts from reference TRBV5-8 and TRBJ1-1): EAGVTQSPTHLIKTRGQQATLRCSPISGHTSVYWYQQALGLGLQFLLWYDEGEERNRGNFPPRFSGRQFPNYSSELNVNALELEDSALYLCASSLEGKGEAFFGQGTRLTVV.

As DNA, the CDR3 is TGTGCCAGCAGGGCCACAAGCACAGATACGCAGTATTTT. Amino acid sequence: CASRATSTDTQYF. The rearrangement uses TRBV27 and TRBJ2-3; no reliable D call. The CDR3 length is 13 residues. Deletions cut 6 bases from V and 0 bases from J, with 7 bases between. Germline values: CDR1 MNHEY, CDR2 SMNVEV (reference sequence).

This rearrangement joins TRBV6-1 to TRBJ1-2; TRBD1 might be the D (5 bases). The ends were cut back, 3 bases at V and 8 bases at J, with 16 bases in the middle. The CDR3 runs to 14 residues. Germline values: CDR1 MNHNS, CDR2 SASEGT. CDR3 protein: CASSEETVYLGYTF. CDR3 nucleotides: TGTGCCAGCAGTGAGGAGACAGTATACCTCGGCTACACCTTC.

The chain carries TRBV28 and TRBJ2-7; TRBD1 agrees at 8 bases. Germline CDR1 and CDR2: MDHEN and SYDVKM. The CDR3 is made up of 14 amino acids. With V trimmed by 5 bases and J by 5 bases, 8 bases remained unmatched. Here the CDR3 reads CASSLDREGDEQYF. The CDR3 DNA reads TGTGCCAGCAGTCTGGACAGGGAAGGGGACGAGCAGTACTTC. Full variable domain (outside the CDR3, taken from reference TRBV28 and TRBJ2-7): DVKVTQSSRYLVKRTGEKVFLECVQDMDHENMFWYRQDPGLGLRLIYFSYDVKMKEKGDIPEGYSVSREKKERFSLILESASTNQTSMYLCASSLDREGDEQYFGPGTRLTVT.